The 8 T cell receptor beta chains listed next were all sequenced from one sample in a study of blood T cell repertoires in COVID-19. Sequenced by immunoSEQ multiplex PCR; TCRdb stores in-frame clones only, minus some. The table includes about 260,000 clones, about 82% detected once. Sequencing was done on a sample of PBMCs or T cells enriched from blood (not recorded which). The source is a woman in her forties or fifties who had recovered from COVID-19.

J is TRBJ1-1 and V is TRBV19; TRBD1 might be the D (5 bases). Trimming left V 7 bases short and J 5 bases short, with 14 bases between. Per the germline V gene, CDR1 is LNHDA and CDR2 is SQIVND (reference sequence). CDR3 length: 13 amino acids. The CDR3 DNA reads TGTGCCAGTAACTGGAGGGGCGGTACTGAAGCTTTCTTT. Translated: CASNWRGGTEAFF.

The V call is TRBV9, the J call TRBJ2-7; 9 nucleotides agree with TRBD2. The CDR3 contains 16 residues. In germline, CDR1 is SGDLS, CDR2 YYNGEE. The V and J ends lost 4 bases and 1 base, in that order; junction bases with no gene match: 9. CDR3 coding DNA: TGTGCCAGCAGCCAGAGAGCGGGGGGATATTCCTACGAGCAGTACTTC. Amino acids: CASSQRAGGYSYEQYF.

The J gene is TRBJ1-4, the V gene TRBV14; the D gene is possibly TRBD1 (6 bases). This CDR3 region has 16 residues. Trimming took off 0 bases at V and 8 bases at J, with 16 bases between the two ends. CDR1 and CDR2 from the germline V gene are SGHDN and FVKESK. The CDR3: CASSQDFPPQGEKLFF. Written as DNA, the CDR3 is TGTGCCAGCAGCCAAGATTTCCCCCCCCAGGGGGAAAAACTGTTTTTT.

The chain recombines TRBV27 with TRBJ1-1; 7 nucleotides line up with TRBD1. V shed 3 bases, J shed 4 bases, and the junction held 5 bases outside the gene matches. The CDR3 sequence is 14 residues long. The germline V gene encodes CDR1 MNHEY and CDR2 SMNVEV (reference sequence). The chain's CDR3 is CASSFRTGPTEAFF. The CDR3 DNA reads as TGTGCCAGCAGTTTTAGGACAGGTCCCACTGAAGCTTTCTTT.

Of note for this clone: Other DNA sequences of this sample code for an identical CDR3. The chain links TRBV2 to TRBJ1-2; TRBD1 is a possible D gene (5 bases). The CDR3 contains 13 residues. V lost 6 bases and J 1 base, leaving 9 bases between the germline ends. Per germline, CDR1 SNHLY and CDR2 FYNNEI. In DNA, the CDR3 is TGTGCCAGCAGAGGCGACAGTAACTATGGCTACACCTTC. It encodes CASRGDSNYGYTF.

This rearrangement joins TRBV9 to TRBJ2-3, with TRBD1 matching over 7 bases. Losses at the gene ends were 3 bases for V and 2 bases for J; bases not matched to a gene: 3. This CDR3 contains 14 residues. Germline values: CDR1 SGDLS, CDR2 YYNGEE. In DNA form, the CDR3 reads TGTGCCAGCAGCGAGGGACAGTACACAGATACGCAGTATTTT. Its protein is CASSEGQYTDTQYF.

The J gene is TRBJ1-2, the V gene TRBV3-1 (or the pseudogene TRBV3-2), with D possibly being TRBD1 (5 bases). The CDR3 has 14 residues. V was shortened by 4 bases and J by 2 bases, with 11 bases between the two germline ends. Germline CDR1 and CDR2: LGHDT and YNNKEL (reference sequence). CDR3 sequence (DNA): TGTGCCAGCAGCCCCGGGGGATCCAACTATGGCTACACCTTC. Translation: CASSPGGSNYGYTF.

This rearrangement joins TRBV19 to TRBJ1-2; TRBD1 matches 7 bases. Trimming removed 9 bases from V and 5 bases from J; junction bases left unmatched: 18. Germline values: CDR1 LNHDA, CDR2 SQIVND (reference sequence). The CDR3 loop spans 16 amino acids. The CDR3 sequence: CASTTELGGPIYGYTF. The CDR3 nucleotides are TGTGCCAGCACCACTGAGCTAGGGGGCCCCATTTATGGCTACACCTTC.